The rows below give T cell receptor beta chains drawn from one sample of a study of spatial heterogeneity in lung cancer. TCRdb redid the calling of the 5' RACE reads with MiXCR, one entry per CDR3 protein. The repertoire holds a few thousand distinct CDR3 sequences, with about 28% as singletons. Sequencing used PBMCs, obtained at follow-up. The origin of the receptors is a male donor with early-stage non-small cell lung cancer. Each CDR3 is given with its conserved first and last residue. Fields, in order: V gene, D gene, clone size, J gene, CDR3 protein, CDR3 DNA. A D gene is named only where the DNA matches it firmly. Only part of the rows carry a size: once, few, many, or a class if the clone is expanded.

>TRBV28|NA|NA|TRBJ2-3
CASSLLALSTDTQYF
TGTGCCAGCAGTTTGCTAGCGTTAAGCACAGATACGCAGTATTTT
>TRBV24-1|NA|few|TRBJ2-2
CATSDLRQGIQGTGELFF
TGTGCCACCAGTGATTTGAGGCAGGGGATTCAGGGCACCGGGGAGCTGTTTTTT
>TRBV27|NA|large|TRBJ2-3
CASSAAGLSSTDTQYF
TGTGCCAGCAGTGCCGCGGGACTTTCTAGCACAGATACGCAGTATTTT
>TRBV6-5|TRBD2|NA|TRBJ2-7
CASSDGLAGMYF
TGTGCCAGCAGTGATGGACTAGCGGGGATGTACTTC
>TRBV20-1|TRBD2|NA|TRBJ2-1
CSAEQAGGTYNEQFF
TGCAGTGCTGAGCAAGCGGGAGGCACCTACAATGAGCAGTTCTTC
>TRBV7-6|NA|NA|TRBJ2-1
CASSMYLLGEQFF
TGTGCCAGCAGCATGTACCTTCTTGGTGAGCAGTTCTTC
>TRBV12-3/TRBV12-4|NA|NA|TRBJ1-6
CASSLTSDSPLHF
TGTGCCAGCAGCTTGACTAGTGATTCACCCCTCCACTTT
>TRBV27|NA|NA|TRBJ2-3
CASSFSDPRADTQYF
TGTGCCAGCAGTTTCAGTGACCCCCGGGCAGATACGCAGTATTTT
>TRBV10-3|NA|medium-sized|TRBJ2-2
CAISDSDRYTGELFF
TGTGCCATCAGTGACAGTGACCGATACACCGGGGAGCTGTTTTTT
>TRBV25-1|TRBD1|NA|TRBJ2-7
CASSDAPGQGYEQYF
TGTGCCAGCAGTGACGCTCCGGGACAGGGGTACGAGCAGTACTTC
>TRBV3-1|NA|NA|TRBJ2-3
CASSQGLGDTQYF
TGTGCCAGCAGCCAAGGACTGGGGGATACGCAGTATTTT
>TRBV7-3|TRBD2|medium-sized|TRBJ2-1
CASSSHGTSGRYEQFF
TGTGCCAGCAGCTCGCATGGGACTAGCGGGAGGTATGAGCAGTTCTTC
>TRBV19|NA|medium-sized|TRBJ2-5
CASSRERQETQYF
TGTGCCAGTAGTCGTGAGAGACAAGAGACCCAGTACTTC
>TRBV27|NA|medium-sized|TRBJ1-4
CASRLSVATNEKLFF
TGTGCCAGCAGGTTAAGCGTTGCAACTAATGAAAAACTGTTTTTT
>TRBV4-3|NA|few|TRBJ2-6
CASSGQFSGANVLTF
TGCGCCAGCAGCGGACAGTTCTCTGGGGCCAACGTCCTGACTTTC
>TRBV24-1|NA|medium-sized|TRBJ2-1
CATSDLGGTQIYNEQFF
TGTGCCACCAGTGATTTAGGGGGGACACAAATCTACAATGAGCAGTTCTTC
>TRBV9|NA|NA|TRBJ2-2
CASSVEPRAGDGELFF
TGTGCCAGCAGCGTAGAGCCGCGTGCTGGGGACGGGGAGCTGTTTTTT
>TRBV7-8|NA|few|TRBJ1-2
CASSSPSEGNYGYTF
TGTGCCAGCAGCTCTCCTTCCGAGGGAAACTATGGCTACACCTTC